The 30 T cell receptor beta chains reported below all come from one sample, sequenced in a study (dated by TCRdb to between 2015 and 2016). Receptor libraries were prepared by RT-PCR. Sequencing was performed on an Illumina MiSeq. TCRdb cleaned the public reads at Q25 with fastp, built clones with MiXCR and kept in-frame beta chains. Rows are unified per CDR3 protein, each entry keeping the most common DNA and genes. Across this sample there are about 700,000 distinct CDR3 sequences, with approximately 14% seen only once. About 3.9% of the sample rests with the top ten. Sequenced material: memory CD4+ T cells from blood. These receptor sequences come from a female donor in good health, serving as a healthy control.

The genes are TRBV9 and TRBJ2-3; no definite D call. CDR1 and CDR2 (germline): SGDLS, YYNGEE. The CDR3 runs 15 residues. V was trimmed by 0 bases and J by 0 bases, leaving 8 bases between them. CDR3 residues: CASSVGIASTDTQYF. The CDR3 region has the DNA TGTGCCAGCAGCGTAGGTATAGCCAGCACAGATACGCAGTATTTT.

This clonotype was seen a few times. This CDR3 is CAIAMSQYGYTF. The CDR3 DNA follows: TGTGCCATCGCGATGTCCCAGTATGGCTACACCTTC. This chain uses TRBV10-3 with TRBJ1-2; D remains unclear. V was cut by 8 bases and J by 5 bases, with 12 bases left in between. Germline values: CDR1 ENHRY, CDR2 SYGVKD. The CDR3 length is 12 residues.

This clonotype was observed a handful of times. The chain has TRBV24-1 and TRBJ2-6; D may match TRBD1 or TRBD2 (5 bases each). Per germline, CDR1 KGHDR and CDR2 SFDVKD. Trimming pared 1 base from V and 2 bases from J, leaving 14 bases between. The length of the CDR3 is 18 residues. CDR3 sequence reads: CATSDFGVGGTGANVLTF. The CDR3 region has the DNA TGTGCCACCAGTGATTTTGGAGTTGGGGGAACTGGGGCCAACGTCCTGACTTTC.

This clonotype was seen many times. J is TRBJ1-1 and V is TRBV6-5; perhaps TRBD1 as D (5 bases). This CDR3 contains 15 residues. Germline-derived CDR1 and CDR2 are MNHEY and SVGAGI. Trimming shortened V by 0 bases and J by 2 bases, and 10 bases separated the two germline ends. CDR3 sequence reads: CASSYSNRFNTEAFF. The CDR3 region has the DNA TGTGCCAGCAGTTACTCGAACAGGTTTAACACTGAAGCTTTCTTT.

There are a few counts of this clonotype. The rearrangement joins TRBV15 to TRBJ1-4, with TRBD1 matching over 9 bases. Germline V gene sequence: CDR1 LNHNV, CDR2 YYDKDF (reference sequence). V was pared by 2 bases and J by 7 bases, with 11 bases of the junction left unmatched. The CDR3 runs 17 residues. Here the CDR3 DNA reads TGTGCCACCAGCAGAAGCAAAACAGGGGGCTGGGGTGAAAAACTGTTTTTT. Residues: CATSRSKTGGWGEKLFF.

The CDR3 coding sequence is TGCAGTGCTAGAGGGTTAATAGTTGAAGCTTTCTTT. Its translation: CSARGLIVEAFF. The chain couples TRBV20-1 to TRBJ1-1; no definite D call. V was clipped by 1 base and J by 7 bases, with 10 bases between them. The CDR3 contains 12 residues. In germline, CDR1 is DFQATT, CDR2 SNEGSKA (reference sequence).

This clonotype has only a few counts. The rearrangement joins TRBV24-1 to TRBJ2-1; D gene ambiguous. This CDR3 spans 14 amino acids. In germline, CDR1 is KGHDR, CDR2 SFDVKD. The ends were cut back, 3 bases at V and 0 bases at J, with 5 bases in the middle. CDR3 amino acids: CATSDAPSYNEQFF. For the CDR3, the DNA is TGTGCCACCAGTGATGCCCCCTCCTACAATGAGCAGTTCTTC.

The V call is TRBV5-1, the J call TRBJ1-1, with TRBD1 matching over 7 bases. Trimming at V came to 6 bases and at J to 0 bases, leaving 5 bases not matched to a gene. CDR3 length: 14 amino acids. Germline CDR1 is SGHRS and CDR2 is YFSETQ. The CDR3 is CASTYRGVNTEAFF. CDR3 sequence (DNA): TGCGCCAGCACCTACAGGGGAGTGAACACTGAAGCTTTCTTT. Together with reference TRBV5-1 and TRBJ1-1, the CDR3 gives the full variable domain: KAGVTQTPRYLIKTRGQQVTLSCSPISGHRSVSWYQQTPGQGLQFLFEYFSETQRNKGNFPGRFSGRQFSNSRSEMNVSTLELGDSALYLCASTYRGVNTEAFFGQGTRLTVV.

The gene calls are TRBV5-4 and TRBJ2-5; 8 positions match TRBD2. V dropped 4 bases and J dropped 1; count of bases not matched to a gene: 6. The CDR3 length is 15 residues. From germline, CDR1 is SGHNT and CDR2 YYREEE (reference sequence). CDR3 sequence (DNA): TGTGCCAGCAGCCCACCCGGGACTAGCCAAGAGACCCAGTACTTC. It yields the protein CASSPPGTSQETQYF.

This clonotype has just one count. CDR3 nucleotides: TGCACCAGCTGGGGACTAGCGGGAGGCCCACGACCCTACAATGAGCAGTTCTTC. This translates into CTSWGLAGGPRPYNEQFF. The V gene is TRBV1, the J gene TRBJ2-1; the listed D gene, TRBD2, was not tested against the DNA. TRBV1 is a pseudogene locus. The CDR3 spans 18 residues.

The rearrangement links TRBV7-2 to TRBJ1-5; a possible D gene is TRBD1 (6 bases). The germline CDR1 and CDR2 sequences are SGHTA and FQGNSA. The CDR3 consists of 14 residues. V gave up 4 bases and J gave up 6 bases, with 13 bases separating them. The chain's CDR3 is CASSSSGVAQPQHF. The DNA of the CDR3 is TGTGCCAGCAGCTCATCAGGGGTCGCTCAGCCCCAGCATTTT.

J is TRBJ2-3 and V is TRBV4-2; 10 bases map to TRBD2. J lost 3 bases, V lost 0 bases, and 12 bases had no gene match. Germline CDR1 and CDR2: LGHNA and YNFKEQ. CDR3 length: 19 amino acids. DNA for the CDR3: TGTGCCAGCAGCCAAGAAGTTACTAGCGGGATAGGGGAAACAGATACGCAGTATTTT. Translating it yields CASSQEVTSGIGETDTQYF.

This clonotype was recorded a few times. V usage is TRBV7-2 and J usage is TRBJ2-1; D remains unclear. This CDR3 is 14 amino acids long. Between the trimmed V and J ends, which lost 7 bases and 4 bases, there was a span of 14 bases. The germline CDR1 and CDR2 sequences are SGHTA and FQGNSA. Here the CDR3 DNA reads TGTGCCAGCAACGAGCGAGGTCTATACAATGAGCAGTTCTTC. Protein: CASNERGLYNEQFF.

The CDR3 sequence: CASSQSYDEKLFF. The CDR3 nucleotides are TGTGCCAGCAGCCAGTCATATGATGAAAAACTGTTTTTT. The chain employs TRBV3-1 and TRBJ1-4; D is uncertain. V dropped 3 bases and J dropped 6 bases, with 8 bases sitting between them. Per the germline V gene, CDR1 is LGHDT and CDR2 is YNNKEL (reference sequence). This CDR3 has 13 residues.

The chain links TRBV5-6 to TRBJ2-7, with a weak D call TRBD1 (6 bases). The CDR3 covers 15 residues. The V end was cut by 3 bases, the J end by 6 bases, with 19 bases between. Germline loops: CDR1 SGHDT, CDR2 YYEEEE. CDR3 residues: CASSSTGQFGREQYF. The CDR3 DNA sequence: TGTGCCAGCAGCTCAACCGGACAGTTCGGACGCGAGCAGTACTTC.

The chain combines TRBV2 with TRBJ2-7; 7 bases line up with TRBD2. This CDR3 is built from 14 residues. J gave up 7 bases and V 6 bases, and 12 bases lay outside the gene matches. CDR1 SNHLY and CDR2 FYNNEI come from the germline V gene. The CDR3 region has the DNA TGTGCCAGCAGACCCGCGGGAGTATCGCAAGAGCAGTACTTC. It encodes CASRPAGVSQEQYF.

The sample holds a few counts of this clonotype. V is TRBV2 and J is TRBJ2-3, with D hard to call. The CDR3 sequence is 15 residues long. V lost 7 bases and J 4 bases, leaving 18 bases between the germline ends. The germline CDR1 and CDR2 sequences are SNHLY and FYNNEI. CDR3 sequence (DNA): TGTGCCAGCACCCAAAGGCCTAGATCCCCAGATACGCAGTATTTT. It yields the protein CASTQRPRSPDTQYF.

The rearrangement uses TRBV5-1 and TRBJ2-3; the match to TRBD1 covers 7 bases. The CDR3 sequence is 14 residues long. The germline V gene has CDR1 SGHRS and CDR2 YFSETQ. Losses at the gene ends were 5 bases for V and 2 bases for J; bases not matched to a gene: 5. The CDR3 sequence: CASSTGQDTDTQYF. The CDR3 DNA follows: TGCGCCAGCAGTACTGGACAGGACACAGATACGCAGTATTTT.

This clonotype was seen a few times. V gene TRBV20-1 combines with J gene TRBJ2-1; 15 positions agree with TRBD2. This CDR3 is 17 amino acids long. Germline CDR1 DFQATT, CDR2 SNEGSKA (reference sequence). The V segment lost 4 bases and the J segment 6 bases; nucleotides outside the gene matches: 10. CDR3 protein: CSATGLAGGLVFNEQFF. CDR3 coding DNA: TGCAGTGCTACCGGACTAGCGGGAGGGCTAGTTTTCAATGAGCAGTTCTTC.

This clonotype appeared a single time. A clone one base away is much larger, so this may be a read error. The chain has TRBV20-1 and TRBJ1-6; D might be TRBD1 (5 bases). CDR3 length: 15 amino acids. The germline V gene has CDR1 DFQATT and CDR2 SNEGSKA (reference sequence). V dropped 0 bases and J dropped 9 bases, with 15 bases sitting between them. Written as DNA, the CDR3 is TGCAGTGCTAGAGATGAGGGGCAGAGTGGTTCACCCCTCCACTTT. Translated: CSARDEGQSGSPLHF.

This clonotype was counted at least ten times. The V and J genes are TRBV6-5 and TRBJ1-1; tentatively, D is TRBD1 (5 bases). V dropped 4 bases and J dropped 1 base, with 10 bases sitting between them. The CDR3 contains 14 residues. The germline V gene has CDR1 MNHEY and CDR2 SVGAGI. Written as DNA, the CDR3 is TGTGCCAGCAGTTTTCGGGGGAGGAACACTGAAGCTTTCTTT. Translation gives CASSFRGRNTEAFF.

The rearrangement joins TRBV7-9 to TRBJ2-3; 8 positions match TRBD1. CDR3 length equals 17 residues. CDR1 and CDR2 (germline): SEHNR, FQNEAQ (reference sequence). The ends lost 3 bases at V and 2 bases at J; junction bases unmatched: 10. The CDR3 sequence: CASSFAAGTGFTDTQYF. DNA for the CDR3: TGTGCCAGCAGCTTCGCCGCCGGGACAGGATTCACAGATACGCAGTATTTT. The complete variable domain, with remaining parts taken from reference TRBV7-9 and TRBJ2-3, reads DTGVSQNPRHKITKRGQNVTFRCDPISEHNRLYWYRQTLGQGPEFLTYFQNEAQLEKSRLLSDRFSAERPKGSFSTLEIQRTEQGDSAMYLCASSFAAGTGFTDTQYFGPGTRLTVL.

The J gene is TRBJ2-5, the V gene TRBV20-1, with D possibly matching TRBD2 (5 bases). The CDR3 totals 13 residues. Trimming pared 8 bases from V and 2 bases from J, leaving 15 bases between. From germline, CDR1 is DFQATT and CDR2 SNEGSKA (reference sequence). The CDR3 here is CSYARGQQETQYF. As DNA, the CDR3 is TGCAGTTACGCCCGGGGTCAGCAAGAGACCCAGTACTTC.

Concerning this clonotype: At one end the junction does not follow the germline gene, possibly because of a read error. The chain employs TRBV28 and TRBJ1-5; D gene unclear. The germline CDR1 and CDR2 sequences are MDHEN and SYDVKM. The CDR3 is 14 residues long. This CDR3 reads CASSPDRNNQPQHF. CDR3 nucleotides: TGCGCCAGCAGTCCCGACCGGAACAATCAGCCCCAGCATTTT.

This clonotype showed up many times. The chain links TRBV15 to TRBJ2-1, with 7 bases lining up with TRBD2. V was pared by 5 bases and J by 3 bases, with 4 bases of the junction left unmatched. The CDR3 totals 14 residues. In germline, CDR1 is LNHNV, CDR2 YYDKDF (reference sequence). The CDR3 nucleotides are TGTGCCACCAGCGGCAGCGGGAACTACAATGAGCAGTTCTTC. Its protein is CATSGSGNYNEQFF.

This clonotype was detected a few times. The genes are TRBV27 and TRBJ1-5, with 9 bases identical to TRBD1. The V segment lost 3 bases and the J segment 7 bases; nucleotides outside the gene matches: 10. CDR1 and CDR2 from the germline V gene are MNHEY and SMNVEV (reference sequence). The CDR3 spans 16 residues. CDR3 protein: CASSLMDRGYPQPQHF. The CDR3 nucleotides are TGTGCCAGCAGTTTGATGGACAGGGGTTATCCCCAGCCCCAGCATTTT.

In this sample, this clonotype turned up a few times. The conserved phenylalanine or tryptophan normally closing the CDR3 is absent here, so this likely arose from a read error. Because the CDR3's place on the DNA is in doubt, the DNA is left out and the CDR3 is given as listed by TCRdb. V and J are TRBV10-3 and TRBJ2-7; TRBD1, the D gene given by the table, was not confirmed from the DNA. The CDR3 spans 11 residues, counting both ends. Germline CDR1 ENHRY, CDR2 SYGVKD. The CDR3 region is CAITKGTGGTL.

CDR3 loop: CASSQDPGGQGAQHF. The CDR3 nucleotides are TGCGCCAGCAGCCAAGATCCCGGTGGACAGGGTGCCCAGCATTTT. This rearrangement joins TRBV4-3 to TRBJ1-5; TRBD1 matches 8 bases. Germline CDR1 LGHNA, CDR2 YSLEER. The CDR3 consists of 15 residues. V shed 0 bases, J shed 11 bases, and the junction held 9 bases outside the gene matches.

This clonotype was recorded at least ten times. V and J are TRBV6-2 or TRBV6-3 and TRBJ2-7; 12 bases are shared with TRBD1. CDR3 length: 18 residues. The germline gives CDR1 MNHEY, CDR2 SVGEGT. V gave up 5 bases and J gave up 2 bases; unmatched junction bases: 13. DNA for the CDR3: TGTGCCAGCAGTCCCCTACCGGGACAGGGGGCTCGAACCTACGAGCAGTACTTC. Translating gives CASSPLPGQGARTYEQYF.

There are many counts of this clonotype. V usage is TRBV10-3 and J usage is TRBJ1-5; D remains ambiguous. Germline V gene sequence: CDR1 ENHRY, CDR2 SYGVKD. Trimming stripped 9 bases from V and 0 bases from J, with 9 bases between. The CDR3 spans 13 residues. CDR3 region: CAIATNSNQPQHF. The CDR3 DNA reads as TGTGCCATAGCGACAAATAGCAATCAGCCCCAGCATTTT.